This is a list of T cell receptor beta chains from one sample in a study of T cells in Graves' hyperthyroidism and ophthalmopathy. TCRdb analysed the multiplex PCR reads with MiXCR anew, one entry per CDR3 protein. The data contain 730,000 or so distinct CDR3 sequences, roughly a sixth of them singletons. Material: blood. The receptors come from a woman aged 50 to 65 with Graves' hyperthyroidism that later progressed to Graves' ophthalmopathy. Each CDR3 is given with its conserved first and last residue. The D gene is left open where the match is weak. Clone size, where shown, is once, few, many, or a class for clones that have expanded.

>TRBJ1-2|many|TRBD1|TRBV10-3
TGTGCCATCAGTGAGTCGTCAGTTCTAGGACAGGGAGTTGGCTACACCTTC
CAISESSVLGQGVGYTF
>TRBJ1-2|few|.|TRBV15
TGTGCCACCAGCAGAGACCTCGAGGTTGGCGGCTACACCTTC
CATSRDLEVGGYTF
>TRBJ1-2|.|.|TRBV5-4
TGTGCCAGCAGCCGGACCCGAGTTCCCTATGGCTACACCTTC
CASSRTRVPYGYTF
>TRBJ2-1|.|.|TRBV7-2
TGTGCCAGCAGCTTAGTGAGGGTTGGTTCCGGCGATGAGCAGTTCTTC
CASSLVRVGSGDEQFF
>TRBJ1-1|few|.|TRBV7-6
TGTGCCAGCAGCCCCGTGCACAGGTTGAACACTGAAGCTTTCTTT
CASSPVHRLNTEAFF
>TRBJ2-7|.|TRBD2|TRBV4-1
TGCGCCAGCAGCCAATCCGGGACTAGCGGGGACGAGCAGTACTTC
CASSQSGTSGDEQYF
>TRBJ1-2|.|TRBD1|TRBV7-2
TGTGCCAGCAGCGCGGAACAGGGGCGGGGGGGCTATGGCTACACCTTC
CASSAEQGRGGYGYTF
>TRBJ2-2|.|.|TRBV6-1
TGTGCCAGCAGTCCGGGACACGCCACCGGGGAGCTGTTTTTT
CASSPGHATGELFF
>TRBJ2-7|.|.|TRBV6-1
TGTGCCAGCAGTGTGGTACCTGGAACCTACGAGCAGTACTTC
CASSVVPGTYEQYF
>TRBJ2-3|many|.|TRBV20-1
TGCAGTGCTAGAGATTTCGGGGCAACTACGCAGTATTTT
CSARDFGATTQYF
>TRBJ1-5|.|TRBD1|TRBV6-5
TGTGCCAGCAGTGACACAAGGACAGGGGGCTGGCATCAGCCCCAGCATTTT
CASSDTRTGGWHQPQHF
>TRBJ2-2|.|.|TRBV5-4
TGTGCCAGCAGCTCCAACCTAGGGATGCAGGGTAATACCGGGGAGCTGTTTTTT
CASSSNLGMQGNTGELFF
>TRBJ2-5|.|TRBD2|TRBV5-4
TGTGCCAGCAGCCGGGGGGGGGGAGAACAAGAGACCCAGTACTTC
CASSRGGGEQETQYF
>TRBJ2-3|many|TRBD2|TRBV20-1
TGCAGTGCTCAAGCGGGGGCCGGCACAGATACGCAGTATTTT
CSAQAGAGTDTQYF
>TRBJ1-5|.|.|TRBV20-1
TGCAGTGCTAGAAGTGAAACAGACAATCAGCCCCAGCATTTT
CSARSETDNQPQHF
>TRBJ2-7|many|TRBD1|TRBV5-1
TGCGCCAGCAGCTTGGAGGACAGGTACGAGCAGTACTTC
CASSLEDRYEQYF
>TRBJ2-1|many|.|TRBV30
TGTGCCTGGAGCAGCTCCGGGGGACGGTACAATGAGCAGTTCTTC
CAWSSSGGRYNEQFF
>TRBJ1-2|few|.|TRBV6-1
TGTGCCAGCAGTGGGGGGACATTTTTAAACTATGGCTACACCTTC
CASSGGTFLNYGYTF
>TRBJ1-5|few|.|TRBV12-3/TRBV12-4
TGTGCCAGCAGTTTCCCATCGGGAACAGGGATAGGTCAGCCCCAGCATTTT
CASSFPSGTGIGQPQHF
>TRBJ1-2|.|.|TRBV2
TGTGCCAGCAGTGGACTGACGGGGCGGAGCCCTCTTTCTATGACCTTC
CASSGLTGRSPLSMTF
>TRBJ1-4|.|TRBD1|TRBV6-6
TGTGCCAGCAGTTACTCGGTGGCCAGGGGGCAGGCTAATGAAAAACTGTTTTTT
CASSYSVARGQANEKLFF
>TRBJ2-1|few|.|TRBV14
TGTGCCAGCAGCCAAGATTTCGCAGCTTACAATGAGCAGTTCTTC
CASSQDFAAYNEQFF
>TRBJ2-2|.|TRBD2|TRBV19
TGTGCCAGTAGTCCCCAGGTTGGCGGGGGAAACACCGGGGAGCTGTTTTTT
CASSPQVGGGNTGELFF
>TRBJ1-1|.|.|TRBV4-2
TGTGCCAGCAGCCAAGATCCCGGGCCGGAGACTGAAGCTTTCTTT
CASSQDPGPETEAFF
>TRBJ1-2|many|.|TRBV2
TGTGCCAGCAGTGACCAGCAGGCTCCCAGAAGTGGCTACACCTTC
CASSDQQAPRSGYTF
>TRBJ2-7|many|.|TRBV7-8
TGTGCCAGCAGCTTAGCGCACACAGTAGGCTACGAGCAGTACTTC
CASSLAHTVGYEQYF
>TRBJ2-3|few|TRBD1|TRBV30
TGTGCCTGGAGTGCACGCGACAGGGGAGGCACAGATACGCAGTATTTT
CAWSARDRGGTDTQYF
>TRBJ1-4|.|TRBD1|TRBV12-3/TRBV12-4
TGTGCCAGCAGTCAGACAGGGGCTAATGAAAAACTGTTTTTT
CASSQTGANEKLFF
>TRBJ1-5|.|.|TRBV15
TGTGCCACCAGCAGAGTTAGGTTCCAGCCCCAGCATTTT
CATSRVRFQPQHF
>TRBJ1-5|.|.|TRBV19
TGTGCCAGTAGTATGTACGGCAATCAGCCCCAGCATTTT
CASSMYGNQPQHF
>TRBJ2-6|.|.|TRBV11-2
TGTGCCAGCAGCTTAGGCTACTCTGGGGCCAACGTCCTGACTTTC
CASSLGYSGANVLTF
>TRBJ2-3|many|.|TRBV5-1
TGCGCCAGCAGCTTTACTACAGGGTCAGATACGCAGTATTTT
CASSFTTGSDTQYF
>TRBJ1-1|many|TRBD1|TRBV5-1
TGCGCCAGCAGCTTGGCTGCCCGACAGGGACGGGGCATGAACACTGAAGCTTTCTTT
CASSLAARQGRGMNTEAFF
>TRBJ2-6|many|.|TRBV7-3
TGTGCCAGCAGCTTAACGGCGTCGGGCTCTGGGGCCAACGTCCTGACTTTC
CASSLTASGSGANVLTF
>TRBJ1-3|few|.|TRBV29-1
TGCAGCGTTGAGGGACAAGACTCTGGAAACACCATATATTTT
CSVEGQDSGNTIYF
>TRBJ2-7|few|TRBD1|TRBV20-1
TGCAGTGCTTCGCCGGGACAGGGGTACGAGCAGTACTTC
CSASPGQGYEQYF
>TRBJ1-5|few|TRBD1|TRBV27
TGTGCCAGCAGTCTTCGGACAGGGTTCAATCAGCCCCAGCATTTT
CASSLRTGFNQPQHF
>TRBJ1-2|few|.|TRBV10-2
TGCGCCAGCAATAGACAGGCAGCCTATGGCTACACCTTC
CASNRQAAYGYTF
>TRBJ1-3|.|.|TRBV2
TGTGCCAGCAGGGTCGACGGAAACACCATATATTTT
CASRVDGNTIYF
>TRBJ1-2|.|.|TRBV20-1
TGCAGTGCTATGGGGTTACCTGGGGGCGACACAGCCTATAAGGACTATGGCTACACCTTC
CSAMGLPGGDTAYKDYGYTF
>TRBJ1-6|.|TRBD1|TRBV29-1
TGCAGCGCCCGGACAGGGGATCATCCCCTCCACTTT
CSARTGDHPLHF